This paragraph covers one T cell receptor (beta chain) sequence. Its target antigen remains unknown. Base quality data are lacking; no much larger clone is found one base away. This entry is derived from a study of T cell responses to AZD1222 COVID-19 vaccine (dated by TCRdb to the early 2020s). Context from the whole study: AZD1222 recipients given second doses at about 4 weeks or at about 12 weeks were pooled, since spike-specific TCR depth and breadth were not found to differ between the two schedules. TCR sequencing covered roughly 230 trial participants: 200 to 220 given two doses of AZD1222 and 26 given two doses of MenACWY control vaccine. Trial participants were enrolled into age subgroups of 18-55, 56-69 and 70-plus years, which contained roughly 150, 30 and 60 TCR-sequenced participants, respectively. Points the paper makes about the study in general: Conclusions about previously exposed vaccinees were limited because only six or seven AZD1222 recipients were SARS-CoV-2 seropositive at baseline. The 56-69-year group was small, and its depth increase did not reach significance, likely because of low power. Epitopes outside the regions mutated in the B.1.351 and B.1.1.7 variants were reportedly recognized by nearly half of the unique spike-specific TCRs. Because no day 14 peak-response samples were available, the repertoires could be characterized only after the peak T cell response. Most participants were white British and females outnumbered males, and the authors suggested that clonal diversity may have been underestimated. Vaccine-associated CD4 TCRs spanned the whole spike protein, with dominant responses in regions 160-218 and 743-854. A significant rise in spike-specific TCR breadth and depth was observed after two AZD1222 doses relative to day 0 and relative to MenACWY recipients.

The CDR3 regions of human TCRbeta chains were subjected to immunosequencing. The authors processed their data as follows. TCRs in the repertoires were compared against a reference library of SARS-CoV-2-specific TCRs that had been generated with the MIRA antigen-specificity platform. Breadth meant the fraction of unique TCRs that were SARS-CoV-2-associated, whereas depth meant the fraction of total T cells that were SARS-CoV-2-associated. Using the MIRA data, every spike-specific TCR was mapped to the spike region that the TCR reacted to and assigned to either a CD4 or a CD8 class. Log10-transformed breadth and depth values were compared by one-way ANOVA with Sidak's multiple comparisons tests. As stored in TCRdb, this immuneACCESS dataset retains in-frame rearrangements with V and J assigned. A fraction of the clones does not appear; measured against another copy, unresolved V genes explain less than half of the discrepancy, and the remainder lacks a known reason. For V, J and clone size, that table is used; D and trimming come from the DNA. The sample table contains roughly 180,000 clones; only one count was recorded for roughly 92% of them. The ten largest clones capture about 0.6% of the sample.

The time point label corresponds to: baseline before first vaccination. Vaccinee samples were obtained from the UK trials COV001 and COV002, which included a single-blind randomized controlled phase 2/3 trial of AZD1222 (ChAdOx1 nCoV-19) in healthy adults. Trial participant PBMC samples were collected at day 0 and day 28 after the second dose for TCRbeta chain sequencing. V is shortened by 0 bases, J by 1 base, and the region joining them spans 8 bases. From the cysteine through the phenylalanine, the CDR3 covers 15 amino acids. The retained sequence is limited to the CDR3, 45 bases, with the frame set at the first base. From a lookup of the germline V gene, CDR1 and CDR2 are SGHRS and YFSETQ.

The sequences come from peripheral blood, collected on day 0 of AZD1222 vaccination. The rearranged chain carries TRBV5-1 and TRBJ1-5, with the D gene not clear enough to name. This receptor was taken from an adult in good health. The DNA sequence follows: TGCGCCAGCAGCTTGGAAGGGAAAAGCAATCAGCCCCAGCATTTT. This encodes CASSLEGKSNQPQHF.